The 18 T cell receptor beta chains reported below all come from one sample, sequenced in a study of blood T cell repertoires in COVID-19. The assay was immunoSEQ multiplex PCR, and TCRdb's table has in-frame clones only and misses some. The sample consists of hundreds of thousands of clones, 89% of them appearing once. Sequencing was performed on PBMCs or T cells enriched from blood (not recorded which). Source of these receptors: a young woman who had recovered from COVID-19.

The chain links TRBV27 to TRBJ2-3; 7 nucleotides match TRBD2. The CDR3 is made up of 14 amino acids. The V segment lost 11 bases and the J segment 2 bases; nucleotides outside the gene matches: 10. Germline CDR1 reads MNHEY; CDR2 reads SMNVEV (reference sequence). CDR3 residues: CACRGLGPTDTQYF. The CDR3, as DNA: TGTGCCTGTCGCGGACTAGGCCCCACAGATACGCAGTATTTT.

The rearrangement links TRBV19 to TRBJ1-2; D call uncertain. Germline V lookup: CDR1 LNHDA, CDR2 SQIVND (reference sequence). V dropped 0 bases and J dropped 7 bases, with 6 bases sitting between them. This CDR3 has 12 amino acids. CDR3 in amino acids: CASSIERRGYTF. CDR3 bases: TGTGCCAGTAGTATAGAGCGTCGTGGCTACACCTTC. Using reference TRBV19 and TRBJ1-2 for the parts outside the CDR3, the full variable domain is DGGITQSPKYLFRKEGQNVTLSCEQNLNHDAMYWYRQDPGQGLRLIYYSQIVNDFQKGDIAEGYSVSREKKESFPLTVTSAQKNPTAFYLCASSIERRGYTFGSGTRLTVV.

The chain combines TRBV28 with TRBJ2-4; 11 positions agree with TRBD1. The germline CDR1 and CDR2 sequences are MDHEN and SYDVKM. V gave up 1 base and J gave up 5 bases; unmatched junction bases: 4. The CDR3 is 16 residues long. CDR3 coding DNA: TGTGCCAGCAGTTTATACGGGGACAGGGGGGAAAACATTCAGTACTTC. Its protein product is CASSLYGDRGENIQYF.

V is TRBV18 and J is TRBJ1-6; D perhaps matches TRBD1 (6 bases). Trimming pared 3 bases from V and 7 bases from J, leaving 16 bases between. CDR3 length: 16 residues. Germline CDR1 KGHSH, CDR2 LQKENI. This chain's CDR3 is CASSPQGQGSNSPLHF. For the CDR3, the DNA is TGTGCCAGCTCACCGCAGGGGCAGGGCTCGAATTCACCCCTCCACTTT.

Note on this clone: Other DNA sequences in this sample translate to the same CDR3. The chain links TRBV29-1 to TRBJ1-1; D possibly corresponds to TRBD1 (5 bases). Trimming took off 6 bases at V and 0 bases at J, with 11 bases between the two ends. The CDR3 extends over 13 amino acids. The germline CDR1 and CDR2 sequences are SQVTM and ANQGSEA. In nucleotides, the CDR3 is TGCAGCGTCGCGGGACGGCTGAACACTGAAGCTTTCTTT. It specifies CSVAGRLNTEAFF. Combining the CDR3 with reference TRBV29-1 and TRBJ1-1 gives the whole variable domain SAVISQKPSRDICQRGTSLTIQCQVDSQVTMMFWYRQQPGQSLTLIATANQGSEATYESGFVIDKFPISRPNLTFSTLTVSNMSPEDSSIYLCSVAGRLNTEAFFGQGTRLTVV.

V and J are TRBV30 and TRBJ1-4; no reliable D call. Germline values: CDR1 GTSNPN, CDR2 SVGIG (reference sequence). V gave up 5 bases and J gave up 3 bases, with 10 bases separating them. CDR3 length: 13 residues. CDR3 loop: CAWGPVSNEKLFF. In DNA, the CDR3 is TGTGCCTGGGGCCCCGTGTCTAATGAAAAACTGTTTTTT.

This rearrangement joins TRBV28 to TRBJ2-3; 8 bases are shared with TRBD2. The CDR3 length is 20 residues. V shed 0 bases, J shed 2 bases, and the junction held 16 bases outside the gene matches. CDR1 is MDHEN and CDR2 is SYDVKM in the germline V gene. The CDR3 sequence: CASSLWQGRGAGEATDTQYF. DNA for the CDR3: TGTGCCAGCAGTTTATGGCAGGGGAGAGGAGCGGGAGAGGCCACAGATACGCAGTATTTT.

This clone was observed a single time. The chain employs TRBV7-2 and TRBJ2-1; D not certain. Trimming stripped 1 base from V and 5 bases from J, with 9 bases between. The germline CDR1 and CDR2 sequences are SGHTA and FQGNSA. This CDR3 comprises 14 residues. Written as DNA, the CDR3 is TGTGCCAGCAGCTTAGAAAGCCTCAACAATGAGCAGTTCTTC. Protein sequence: CASSLESLNNEQFF.

The J gene is TRBJ1-1, the V gene TRBV12-3 or TRBV12-4; tentatively, D is TRBD1 (6 bases). The CDR3 runs 13 residues. With 1 base removed from V and 6 bases from J, the gap between germline ends came to 9 bases. This CDR3 is CASSLGGGPEAFF. The CDR3 bases are TGTGCCAGCAGTTTAGGGGGGGGCCCTGAAGCTTTCTTT.

The chain carries TRBV11-3 and TRBJ2-5, with a tentative D call TRBD2 (6 bases). The V gene's germline CDR1 is SGHNT and CDR2 YENEEA. Trimming pared 5 bases from V and 3 bases from J, leaving 19 bases between. This CDR3 has 16 residues. CDR3 sequence: CASSPRTGTGEETQYF. Here the CDR3 DNA reads TGTGCCAGCAGCCCCCGCACCGGGACGGGAGAAGAGACCCAGTACTTC.

This chain connects TRBV29-1 to TRBJ1-2, with 7 bases identical to TRBD1. This CDR3 is 14 amino acids long. Germline V lookup: CDR1 SQVTM, CDR2 ANQGSEA. V gave up 7 bases and J gave up 1 base; unmatched junction bases: 9. CDR3 in amino acids: CSGQTGFDNYGYTF. In DNA, the CDR3 is TGCAGCGGCCAGACAGGGTTTGATAACTATGGCTACACCTTC. Full variable domain (outside the CDR3, taken from reference TRBV29-1 and TRBJ1-2): SAVISQKPSRDICQRGTSLTIQCQVDSQVTMMFWYRQQPGQSLTLIATANQGSEATYESGFVIDKFPISRPNLTFSTLTVSNMSPEDSSIYLCSGQTGFDNYGYTFGSGTRLTVV.

The chain has TRBV6-5 and TRBJ1-2; 8 bases fit TRBD1. V lost 1 base to trimming and J lost 7 bases; unmatched junction nucleotides: 11. In germline, CDR1 is MNHEY, CDR2 SVGAGI. CDR3 length equals 16 residues. The CDR3 region is CASSYYSGQGIGGYTF. DNA for the CDR3: TGTGCCAGCAGTTACTACTCCGGACAGGGAATAGGTGGCTACACCTTC.

The genes are TRBV6-5 and TRBJ1-1, with D perhaps matching TRBD1 (5 bases). V lost 0 bases and J lost 6, with 14 bases in between. Germline CDR1 reads MNHEY; CDR2 reads SVGAGI. The CDR3 spans 15 residues. The chain's CDR3 is CASSYSGAWGSEAFF. In DNA, the CDR3 is TGTGCCAGCAGTTACTCAGGGGCATGGGGCTCTGAAGCTTTCTTT.

In the case of this clone: The same CDR3 arises from other DNA sequences in this sample as well. The chain couples TRBV11-2 to TRBJ1-4, with unresolved D. V lost 2 bases and J 1 base, leaving 2 bases between the germline ends. CDR1 is SGHAT and CDR2 is FQNNGV in the germline V gene. The CDR3 contains 13 residues. CDR3: CASSLLTNEKLFF. In DNA, the CDR3 is TGTGCCAGCAGCTTACTAACTAATGAAAAACTGTTTTTT.

The CDR3 nucleotides read TGTGCCAGCAGCCTTAGCTACAGCAATCAGCCCCAGCATTTT. It encodes CASSLSYSNQPQHF. J is TRBJ1-5 and V is TRBV13; D not resolved. Per the germline V gene, CDR1 is PRHDT and CDR2 is FYEKMQ (reference sequence). V lost 5 bases and J 1 base, leaving 9 bases between the germline ends. This CDR3 region has 14 residues.

V gene TRBV27 combines with J gene TRBJ2-7; 10 nucleotides align to TRBD2. The V gene's germline CDR1 is MNHEY and CDR2 SMNVEV (reference sequence). There are 17 residues in the CDR3. Trimming took 3 bases from V and 2 from J; bases not matched to a gene: 10. Here the CDR3 DNA reads TGTGCCAGCAGTTTTATCGGGCAAGCGGGAGGGCCCTACGAGCAGTACTTC. Protein: CASSFIGQAGGPYEQYF.

The rearrangement joins TRBV7-2 to TRBJ2-1; 9 bases are a match to TRBD2. The J segment lost 8 bases and the V segment lost 2 bases, leaving 7 bases of the junction unmatched. Germline V gene data show CDR1 as SGHTA and CDR2 as FQGNSA. The CDR3 totals 15 residues. The CDR3 loop reads CASSLNAGGSDEQFF. As DNA, the CDR3 is TGTGCCAGCAGCTTAAACGCGGGAGGGAGCGATGAGCAGTTCTTC.

This clone was counted a few times. The chain links TRBV4-1 to TRBJ1-1, with D maybe TRBD1 (6 bases). Germline V gene lookup returns CDR1 MGHRA and CDR2 YSYEKL. V gave up 3 bases and J gave up 1 base, with 15 bases separating them. This CDR3 has 16 amino acids. Here the CDR3 DNA reads TGCGCCAGCAGCCAGTCCCCCGGGGGGGCGAACACTGAAGCTTTCTTT. This sequence encodes CASSQSPGGANTEAFF.